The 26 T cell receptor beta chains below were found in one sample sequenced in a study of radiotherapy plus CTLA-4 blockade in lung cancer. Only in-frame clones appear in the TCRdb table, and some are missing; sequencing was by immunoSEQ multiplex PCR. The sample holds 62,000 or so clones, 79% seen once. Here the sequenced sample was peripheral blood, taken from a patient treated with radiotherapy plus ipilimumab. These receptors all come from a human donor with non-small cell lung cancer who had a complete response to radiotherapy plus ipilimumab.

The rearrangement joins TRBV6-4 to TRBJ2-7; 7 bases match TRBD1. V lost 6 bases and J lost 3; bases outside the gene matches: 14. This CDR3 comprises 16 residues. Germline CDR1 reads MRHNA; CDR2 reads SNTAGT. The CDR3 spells CASSFADQGQIYEQYF. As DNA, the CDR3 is TGTGCCAGCAGCTTCGCCGATCAGGGACAGATCTACGAGCAGTACTTC.

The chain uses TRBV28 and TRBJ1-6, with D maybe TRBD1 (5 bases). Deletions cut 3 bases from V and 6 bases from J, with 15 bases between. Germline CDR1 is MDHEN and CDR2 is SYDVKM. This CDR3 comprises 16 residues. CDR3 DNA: TGTGCCAGCAGTTTGGAACCCGGCCAGGGTAATTCACCCCTCCACTTT. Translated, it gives CASSLEPGQGNSPLHF.

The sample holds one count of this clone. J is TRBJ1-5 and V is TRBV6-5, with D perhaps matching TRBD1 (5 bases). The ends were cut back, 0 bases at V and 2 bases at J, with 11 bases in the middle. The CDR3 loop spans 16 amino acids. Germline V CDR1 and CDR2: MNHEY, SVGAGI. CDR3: CASSYSAGYGNQPQHF. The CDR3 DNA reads TGTGCCAGCAGTTACTCGGCAGGGTATGGCAATCAGCCCCAGCATTTT.

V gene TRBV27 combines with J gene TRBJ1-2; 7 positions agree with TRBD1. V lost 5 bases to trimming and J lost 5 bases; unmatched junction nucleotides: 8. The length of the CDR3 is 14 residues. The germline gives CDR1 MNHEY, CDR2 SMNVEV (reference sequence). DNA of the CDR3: TGTGCCAGCAGTGGTAGGACAGGCGTATATGGCTACACCTTC. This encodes CASSGRTGVYGYTF.

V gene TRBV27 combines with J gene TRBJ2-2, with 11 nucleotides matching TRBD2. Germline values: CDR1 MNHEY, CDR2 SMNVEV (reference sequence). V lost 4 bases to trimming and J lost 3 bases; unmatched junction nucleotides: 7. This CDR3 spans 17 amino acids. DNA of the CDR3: TGTGCCAGCAGTTACCGACTAGCGGGAACGGACACCGGGGAGCTGTTTTTT. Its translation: CASSYRLAGTDTGELFF.

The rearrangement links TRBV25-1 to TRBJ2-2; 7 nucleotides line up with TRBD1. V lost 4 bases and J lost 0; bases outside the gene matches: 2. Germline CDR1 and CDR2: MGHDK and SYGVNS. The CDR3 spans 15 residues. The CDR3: CASSVGQTNTGELFF. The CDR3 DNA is TGTGCCAGCAGTGTGGGACAGACGAACACCGGGGAGCTGTTTTTT.

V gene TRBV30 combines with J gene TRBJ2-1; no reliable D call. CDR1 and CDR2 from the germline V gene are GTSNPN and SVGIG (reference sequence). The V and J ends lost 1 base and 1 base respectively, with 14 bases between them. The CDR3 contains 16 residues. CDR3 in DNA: TGTGCCTGGAGTGGGATGGGGTCGGATTCCTACAATGAGCAGTTCTTC. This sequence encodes CAWSGMGSDSYNEQFF. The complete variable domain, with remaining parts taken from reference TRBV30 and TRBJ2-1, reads SQTIHQWPATLVQPVGSPLSLECTVEGTSNPNLYWYRQAAGRGLQLLFYSVGIGQISSEVPQNLSASRPQDRQFILSSKKLLLSDSGFYLCAWSGMGSDSYNEQFFGPGTRLTVL.

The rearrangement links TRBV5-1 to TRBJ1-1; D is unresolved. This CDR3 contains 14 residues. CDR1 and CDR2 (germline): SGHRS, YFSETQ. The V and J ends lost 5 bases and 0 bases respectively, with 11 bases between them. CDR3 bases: TGCGCCAGCAGACCGGGAACCATGAACACTGAAGCTTTCTTT. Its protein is CASRPGTMNTEAFF.

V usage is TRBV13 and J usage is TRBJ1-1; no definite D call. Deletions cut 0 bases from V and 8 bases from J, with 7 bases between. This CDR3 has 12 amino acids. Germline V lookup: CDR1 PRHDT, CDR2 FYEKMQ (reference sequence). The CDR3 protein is CASSLGAGEAFF. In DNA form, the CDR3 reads TGTGCCAGCAGCTTAGGGGCCGGAGAAGCTTTCTTT.

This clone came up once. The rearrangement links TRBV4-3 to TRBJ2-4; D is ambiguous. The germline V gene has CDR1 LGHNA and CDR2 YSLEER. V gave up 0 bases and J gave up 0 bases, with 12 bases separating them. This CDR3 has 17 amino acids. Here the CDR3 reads CASSQDVGAVAKNIQYF. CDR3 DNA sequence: TGCGCCAGCAGCCAAGACGTGGGCGCGGTAGCCAAAAACATTCAGTACTTC.

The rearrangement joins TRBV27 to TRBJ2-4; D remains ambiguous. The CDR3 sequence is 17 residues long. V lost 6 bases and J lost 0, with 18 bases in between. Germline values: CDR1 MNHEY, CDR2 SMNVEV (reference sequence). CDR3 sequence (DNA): TGTGCCAGCAGCCCCACCCACAAGTACCTAGCCAAAAACATTCAGTACTTC. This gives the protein CASSPTHKYLAKNIQYF.

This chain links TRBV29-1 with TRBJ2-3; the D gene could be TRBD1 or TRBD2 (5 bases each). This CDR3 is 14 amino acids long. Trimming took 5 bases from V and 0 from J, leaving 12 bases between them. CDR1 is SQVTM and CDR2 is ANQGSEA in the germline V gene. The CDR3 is CSVKNGGSTDTQYF. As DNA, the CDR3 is TGCAGCGTTAAAAATGGGGGAAGCACAGATACGCAGTATTTT.

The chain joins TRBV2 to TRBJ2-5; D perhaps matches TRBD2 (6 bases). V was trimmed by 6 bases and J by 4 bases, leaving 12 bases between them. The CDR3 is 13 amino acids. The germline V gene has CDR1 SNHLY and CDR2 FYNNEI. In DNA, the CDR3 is TGTGCCAGCAGGCTCCGGGGGTTAGAGACCCAGTACTTC. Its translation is CASRLRGLETQYF.

CDR3 nucleotides: TGTGCCAGTAGTATAGGTAGGGAACTGAATCAGCCCCAGCATTTT. Amino acid sequence: CASSIGRELNQPQHF. This sequence joins TRBV19 and TRBJ1-5, with no clear D. Germline loops: CDR1 LNHDA, CDR2 SQIVND (reference sequence). This CDR3 region has 15 residues. With 1 base removed from V and 4 bases from J, the gap between germline ends came to 11 bases. Combining the CDR3 with reference TRBV19 and TRBJ1-5 gives the whole variable domain DGGITQSPKYLFRKEGQNVTLSCEQNLNHDAMYWYRQDPGQGLRLIYYSQIVNDFQKGDIAEGYSVSREKKESFPLTVTSAQKNPTAFYLCASSIGRELNQPQHFGDGTRLSIL.

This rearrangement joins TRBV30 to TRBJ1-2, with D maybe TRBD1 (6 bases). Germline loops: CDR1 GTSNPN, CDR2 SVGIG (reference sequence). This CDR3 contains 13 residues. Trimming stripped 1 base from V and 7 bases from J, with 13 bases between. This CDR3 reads CAWSEYRAAGYTF. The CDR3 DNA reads TGTGCCTGGAGTGAGTACAGGGCTGCTGGCTACACCTTC.

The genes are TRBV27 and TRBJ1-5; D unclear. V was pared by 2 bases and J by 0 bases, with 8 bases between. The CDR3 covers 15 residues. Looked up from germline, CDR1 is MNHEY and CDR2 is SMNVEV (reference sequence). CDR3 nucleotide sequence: TGTGCCAGCAGTTTAGTCCCCAATAGCAATCAGCCCCAGCATTTT. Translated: CASSLVPNSNQPQHF.

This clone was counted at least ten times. CDR3 loop: CASSIAQGSGNQPQHF. The CDR3 bases are TGTGCCAGTAGTATAGCCCAGGGGAGTGGCAATCAGCCCCAGCATTTT. The rearrangement uses TRBV19 and TRBJ1-5, with D possibly being TRBD1 (6 bases). CDR1 and CDR2 from the germline V gene are LNHDA and SQIVND (reference sequence). The CDR3 runs to 16 residues. The germline V and J ends were trimmed by 1 base and 2 bases, with 12 bases remaining between them.

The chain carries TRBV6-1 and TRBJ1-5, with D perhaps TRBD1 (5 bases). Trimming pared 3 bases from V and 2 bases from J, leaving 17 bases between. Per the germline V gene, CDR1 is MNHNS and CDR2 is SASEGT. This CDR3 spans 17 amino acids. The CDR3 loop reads CASSDWDPGGGNQPQHF. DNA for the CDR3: TGTGCCAGCAGTGACTGGGACCCTGGAGGGGGCAATCAGCCCCAGCATTTT.

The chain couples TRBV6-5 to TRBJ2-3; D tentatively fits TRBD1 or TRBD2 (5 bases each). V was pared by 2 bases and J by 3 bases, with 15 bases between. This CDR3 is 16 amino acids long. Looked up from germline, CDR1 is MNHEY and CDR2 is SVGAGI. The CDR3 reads CASSYGTGPPTDTQYF. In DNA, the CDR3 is TGTGCCAGCAGTTACGGGACGGGACCTCCGACAGATACGCAGTATTTT.

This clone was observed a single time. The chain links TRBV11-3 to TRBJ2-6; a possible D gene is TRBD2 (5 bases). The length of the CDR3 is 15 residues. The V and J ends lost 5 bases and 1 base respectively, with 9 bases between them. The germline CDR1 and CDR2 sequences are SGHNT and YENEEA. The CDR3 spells CASSLEGSGANVLTF. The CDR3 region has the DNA TGTGCCAGCAGCCTTGAGGGATCTGGGGCCAACGTCCTGACTTTC.

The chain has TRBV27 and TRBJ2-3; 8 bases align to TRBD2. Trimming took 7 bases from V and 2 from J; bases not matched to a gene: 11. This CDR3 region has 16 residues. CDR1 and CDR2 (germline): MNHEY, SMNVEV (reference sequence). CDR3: CASTPTWRGDTDTQYF. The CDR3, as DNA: TGTGCCAGCACCCCCACGTGGCGGGGGGACACAGATACGCAGTATTTT.

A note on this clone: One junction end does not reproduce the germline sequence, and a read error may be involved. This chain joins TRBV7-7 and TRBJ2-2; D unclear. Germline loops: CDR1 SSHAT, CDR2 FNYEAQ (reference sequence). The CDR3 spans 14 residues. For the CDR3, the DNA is TGTGCTAGCAGCTTAGTTCTGCAGTCCGGGGAGCTGTTTTTT. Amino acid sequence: CASSLVLQSGELFF.

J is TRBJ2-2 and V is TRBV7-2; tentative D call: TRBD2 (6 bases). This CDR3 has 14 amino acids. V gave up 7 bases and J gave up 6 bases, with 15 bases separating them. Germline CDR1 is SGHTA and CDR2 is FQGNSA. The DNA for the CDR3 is TGTGCCAGCACCTTGGAGGGATGGTCCGGGGAGCTGTTTTTT. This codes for CASTLEGWSGELFF.

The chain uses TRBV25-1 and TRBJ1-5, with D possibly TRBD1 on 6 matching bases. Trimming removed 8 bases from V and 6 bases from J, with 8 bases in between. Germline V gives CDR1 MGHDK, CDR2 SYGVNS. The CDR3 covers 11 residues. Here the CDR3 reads CASGQSQPQHF. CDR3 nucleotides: TGTGCCAGCGGACAGAGTCAGCCCCAGCATTTT. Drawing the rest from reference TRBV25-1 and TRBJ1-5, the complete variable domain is EADIYQTPRYLVIGTGKKITLECSQTMGHDKMYWYQQDPGMELHLIHYSYGVNSTEKGDLSSESTVSRIRTEHFPLTLESARPSHTSQYLCASGQSQPQHFGDGTRLSIL.

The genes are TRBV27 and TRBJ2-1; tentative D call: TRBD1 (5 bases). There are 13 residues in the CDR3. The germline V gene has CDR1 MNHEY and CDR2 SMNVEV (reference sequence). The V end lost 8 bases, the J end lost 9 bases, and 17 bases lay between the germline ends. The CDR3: CASSPSRVGEQFF. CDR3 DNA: TGTGCCAGCTCCCCCTCCAGGGTGGGTGAGCAGTTCTTC.

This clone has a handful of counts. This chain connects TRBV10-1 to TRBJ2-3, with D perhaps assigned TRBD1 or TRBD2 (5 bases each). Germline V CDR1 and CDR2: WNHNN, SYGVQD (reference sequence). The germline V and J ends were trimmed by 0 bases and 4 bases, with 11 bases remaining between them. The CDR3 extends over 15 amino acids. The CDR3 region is CASSESPGRADTQYF. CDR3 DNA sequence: TGCGCCAGCAGTGAGTCGCCAGGGCGGGCAGATACGCAGTATTTT.